One sample yielded the 21 T cell receptor beta chains listed below, sequenced in a study of blood T cell repertoires in COVID-19. Only in-frame clones appear in the TCRdb table, and some are missing; sequencing was by immunoSEQ multiplex PCR. The sample includes around 150,000 clones, about nine tenths of them seen just once. The sequencing input was peripheral blood. Receptors originate from a man aged 25 to 45 with COVID-19, enrolled during active disease.

The chain couples TRBV5-6 to TRBJ2-5; TRBD1 agrees at 7 bases. Trimming at V came to 0 bases and at J to 2 bases, leaving 1 base not matched to a gene. Germline CDR1 is SGHDT and CDR2 is YYEEEE. The CDR3 has 14 residues. The CDR3 nucleotides read TGTGCCAGCAGCTTGGGACAGGGTCAAGAGACCCAGTACTTC. It is translated as CASSLGQGQETQYF.

This clone was picked up a small number of times. The gene calls are TRBV11-2 and TRBJ2-7; 12 bases line up with TRBD1. The CDR3 contains 15 residues. In germline, CDR1 is SGHAT, CDR2 FQNNGV. V was pared by 5 bases and J by 3 bases, with 5 bases of the junction left unmatched. The CDR3 DNA follows: TGTGCCAGCAGCAGAGGGACAGGGGGCAACTACGAGCAGTACTTC. Translation: CASSRGTGGNYEQYF.

This clone was observed a few times. The J gene is TRBJ2-3, the V gene TRBV4-2, with 10 bases aligning to TRBD2. J was trimmed by 2 bases and V by 6 bases; bases with no gene match: 8. The CDR3 is 16 residues long. Germline values: CDR1 LGHNA, CDR2 YNFKEQ. As DNA, the CDR3 is TGTGCCAGCAGTAAGAAAACTAGCGGGAACACAGATACGCAGTATTTT. Protein sequence: CASSKKTSGNTDTQYF.

This chain uses TRBV3-1 (or the pseudogene TRBV3-2) with TRBJ1-1; 7 positions agree with TRBD1. The CDR3 covers 15 residues. Germline assignment: CDR1 LGHDT and CDR2 YNNKEL (reference sequence). Trimming at V came to 6 bases and at J to 5 bases, leaving 12 bases not matched to a gene. CDR3 sequence reads: CASSLALGGRTEAFF. CDR3 sequence (DNA): TGTGCCAGCAGTCTAGCGTTAGGGGGCCGGACTGAAGCTTTCTTT.

This clone came up a few times. The V and J genes are TRBV19 and TRBJ1-5; TRBD1 matches 7 bases. The CDR3 covers 14 residues. Germline trimming cut 4 bases from V and 7 bases from J; bases unmatched to any gene: 7. CDR1 LNHDA and CDR2 SQIVND come from the germline V gene (reference sequence). CDR3: CASSSQGGVQPQHF. CDR3 coding DNA: TGTGCCAGTAGTAGCCAGGGGGGCGTCCAGCCCCAGCATTTT.

The chain recombines TRBV7-6 with TRBJ1-4; D is unclear. Trimming removed 1 base from V and 7 bases from J, with 22 bases in between. This CDR3 contains 18 residues. Germline CDR1 is SGHVS and CDR2 is FNYEAQ. In nucleotides, the CDR3 is TGTGCCAGCAGCTTAGGGGCAGTTGCCTTCTCCACCCCTGAAAAACTGTTTTTT. This translates into CASSLGAVAFSTPEKLFF.

J is TRBJ2-3 and V is TRBV6-2 or TRBV6-3; D is undetermined. Per the germline V gene, CDR1 is MNHEY and CDR2 is SVGEGT. This CDR3 region has 13 residues. The ends were cut back, 4 bases at V and 2 bases at J, with 7 bases in the middle. The CDR3 loop reads CASSSTYTDTQYF. The CDR3 nucleotides read TGTGCCAGCAGTTCTACCTACACAGATACGCAGTATTTT.

V is TRBV7-2 and J is TRBJ1-1; weak D call: TRBD1 (5 bases). Germline CDR1 is SGHTA and CDR2 is FQGNSA. Trimming pared 5 bases from V and 6 bases from J, leaving 16 bases between. The CDR3 has 14 residues. The CDR3 coding sequence is TGTGCCAGCAGCCCCCGGGGGGATTGGGCTGAAGCTTTCTTT. Translating it yields CASSPRGDWAEAFF.

This chain links TRBV4-1 with TRBJ2-7; D possibly corresponds to TRBD2 (5 bases). The germline gives CDR1 MGHRA, CDR2 YSYEKL. There are 15 residues in the CDR3. The V gene lost 0 bases and the J gene lost 0 bases, with 9 bases spanning the gap. The DNA of the CDR3 is TGCGCCAGCAGCCAAGATCCGGGGTACTCCTACGAGCAGTACTTC. Its protein is CASSQDPGYSYEQYF.

The J gene is TRBJ2-1, the V gene TRBV5-4; 11 nucleotides agree with TRBD1. After removal of 4 bases from V and 4 bases from J, the junction contained 1 base not matched to a gene. The germline V gene has CDR1 SGHNT and CDR2 YYREEE (reference sequence). The CDR3 runs to 14 residues. CDR3 nucleotide sequence: TGTGCCAGCAGCGGGGACAGGGGGTACAATGAGCAGTTCTTC. It yields the protein CASSGDRGYNEQFF.

This chain links TRBV7-9 with TRBJ2-1, with 15 bases identical to TRBD2. V lost 5 bases and J lost 6; bases outside the gene matches: 14. The germline V gene encodes CDR1 SEHNR and CDR2 FQNEAQ (reference sequence). The CDR3 contains 19 residues. The CDR3 coding sequence is TGTGCCAGCAGCCTCGGGACAGGACTAGCGGGGGGGTACGCCAATGAGCAGTTCTTC. The encoded protein is CASSLGTGLAGGYANEQFF.

V gene TRBV28 combines with J gene TRBJ1-4; D gene ambiguous. This CDR3 spans 13 amino acids. CDR1 is MDHEN, CDR2 SYDVKM, per germline. V lost 10 bases and J 5 bases, leaving 14 bases between the germline ends. CDR3 residues: CATTGGFNEKLFF. The DNA of the CDR3 is TGTGCCACTACGGGAGGTTTCAATGAAAAACTGTTTTTT.

The chain recombines TRBV9 with TRBJ1-2; maybe TRBD1 (5 bases). CDR1 is SGDLS and CDR2 is YYNGEE in the germline V gene. This CDR3 has 14 amino acids. Trimming removed 0 bases at V and 7 bases at J, with 13 bases between. The CDR3 DNA is TGTGCCAGCAGCGTAGCCCTAATGGGGGGTGGCTACACCTTC. It codes for CASSVALMGGGYTF.

The chain links TRBV6-5 to TRBJ1-2; possible D gene TRBD1, 6 bases. CDR1 is MNHEY, CDR2 SVGAGI, per germline. Trimming took off 6 bases at V and 0 bases at J, with 8 bases between the two ends. This CDR3 spans 13 amino acids. Here the CDR3 reads CASRRGTNYGYTF. CDR3 DNA sequence: TGTGCCAGCAGAAGGGGGACTAACTATGGCTACACCTTC.

The chain carries TRBV29-1 and TRBJ1-2; 8 nucleotides align to TRBD1. The CDR3 consists of 14 residues. With V trimmed by 4 bases and J by 6 bases, 10 bases remained unmatched. Germline lookup yields CDR1 SQVTM and CDR2 ANQGSEA. CDR3 protein: CSVAPRTGRDGYTF. CDR3 bases: TGCAGCGTTGCCCCCAGGACAGGGAGAGATGGCTACACCTTC.

The chain combines TRBV7-9 with TRBJ1-1, with 9 nucleotides matching TRBD1. Per the germline V gene, CDR1 is SEHNR and CDR2 is FQNEAQ (reference sequence). CDR3 length: 18 amino acids. Trimming took 3 bases from V and 0 from J; bases not matched to a gene: 11. The CDR3 sequence: CASSFNFGTGKLNTEAFF. The CDR3 DNA reads TGTGCCAGCAGCTTTAACTTTGGGACAGGGAAACTGAACACTGAAGCTTTCTTT.

The rearrangement joins TRBV19 to TRBJ2-4; D gene ambiguous. Germline lookup yields CDR1 LNHDA and CDR2 SQIVND (reference sequence). The CDR3 runs 14 residues. V was pared by 4 bases and J by 6 bases, with 13 bases between. This CDR3 is CASSTRTRVNIQYF. For the CDR3, the DNA is TGTGCCAGTAGTACCCGAACACGGGTAAACATTCAGTACTTC.

The table lists this clone with a count of one. This sample also contains other DNA sequences that code for the same CDR3. The chain carries TRBV4-3 and TRBJ2-7; a possible D gene is TRBD1 (5 bases). Between the trimmed V and J ends, which lost 3 bases and 3 bases, there was a span of 12 bases. CDR1 is LGHNA and CDR2 is YSLEER in the germline V gene. This CDR3 is built from 14 residues. CDR3 region: CASSQDRGRYEQYF. The CDR3 coding sequence is TGCGCCAGCAGCCAGGATAGGGGCCGCTACGAGCAGTACTTC.

This chain connects TRBV7-2 to TRBJ2-5; weak D call: TRBD1 (6 bases). The CDR3 has 14 amino acids. V shed 4 bases and J shed 5 bases, with 14 bases lying between them. Germline V gene sequence: CDR1 SGHTA, CDR2 FQGNSA. The CDR3 sequence: CASSSQQGSETQYF. In DNA form, the CDR3 reads TGTGCCAGCAGCTCACAACAGGGAAGTGAGACCCAGTACTTC.

This clone was seen once. V usage is TRBV5-1 and J usage is TRBJ1-5; no firm D call. The CDR3 has 13 residues. CDR1 SGHRS and CDR2 YFSETQ come from the germline V gene. Trimming shortened V by 0 bases and J by 7 bases, and 8 bases separated the two germline ends. CDR3 region: CASSLAAEQPQHF. The CDR3 coding sequence is TGCGCCAGCAGCTTGGCAGCGGAACAGCCCCAGCATTTT.

This clone was seen once. V gene TRBV7-2 combines with J gene TRBJ2-5; 10 bases align to TRBD1. V lost 4 bases to trimming and J lost 4 bases; unmatched junction nucleotides: 6. The CDR3 consists of 15 residues. Germline-derived CDR1 and CDR2 are SGHTA and FQGNSA. This CDR3 reads CASSYAGTGVETQYF. In DNA, the CDR3 is TGTGCCAGCAGCTACGCCGGGACAGGGGTAGAGACCCAGTACTTC.